One sample yielded the 3 T cell receptor beta chains listed below, sequenced in a study of T-cell memory formation after mild COVID-19. TCRdb passed the 5' RACE reads through MiXCR, listing each CDR3 protein once. This table holds over 130,000 distinct CDR3 sequences, 14% found once. The sample was PBMCs or a T cell subset sorted from them (not recorded which). The receptor source for this set is an adult woman who had mild COVID-19 (a few samples of this study predate the infection). Cell type and time point are not known.

The rearrangement joins TRBV4-2 to TRBJ2-1; D gene unclear. The CDR3 is 14 residues long. Germline V gene lookup returns CDR1 LGHNA and CDR2 YNFKEQ. Trimming removed 0 bases from V and 5 bases from J, with 8 bases in between. The CDR3 nucleotides read TGTGCCAGCAGCCAAGATAGAACAGACAATGAGCAGTTCTTC. Translation: CASSQDRTDNEQFF.

The rearrangement links TRBV7-9 to TRBJ2-1; D gene uncertain. The V end lost 4 bases, the J end lost 8 bases, and 9 bases lay between the germline ends. Germline lookup yields CDR1 SEHNR and CDR2 FQNEAQ (reference sequence). This CDR3 is 12 amino acids long. The CDR3: CASSSGGDEQFF. The CDR3 DNA sequence: TGTGCCAGCAGCTCGGGTGGGGATGAGCAGTTCTTC.

This clonotype has only a few counts. This sequence joins TRBV5-1 and TRBJ2-5; the D gene is possibly TRBD2 (6 bases). V lost 3 bases, J lost 1 base, and 19 bases lay in between. The CDR3 covers 17 residues. Germline V CDR1 and CDR2: SGHRS, YFSETQ. CDR3 loop: CASSWADTSTTQETQYF. The DNA for the CDR3 is TGCGCCAGCAGCTGGGCCGATACTAGCACCACCCAAGAGACCCAGTACTTC.